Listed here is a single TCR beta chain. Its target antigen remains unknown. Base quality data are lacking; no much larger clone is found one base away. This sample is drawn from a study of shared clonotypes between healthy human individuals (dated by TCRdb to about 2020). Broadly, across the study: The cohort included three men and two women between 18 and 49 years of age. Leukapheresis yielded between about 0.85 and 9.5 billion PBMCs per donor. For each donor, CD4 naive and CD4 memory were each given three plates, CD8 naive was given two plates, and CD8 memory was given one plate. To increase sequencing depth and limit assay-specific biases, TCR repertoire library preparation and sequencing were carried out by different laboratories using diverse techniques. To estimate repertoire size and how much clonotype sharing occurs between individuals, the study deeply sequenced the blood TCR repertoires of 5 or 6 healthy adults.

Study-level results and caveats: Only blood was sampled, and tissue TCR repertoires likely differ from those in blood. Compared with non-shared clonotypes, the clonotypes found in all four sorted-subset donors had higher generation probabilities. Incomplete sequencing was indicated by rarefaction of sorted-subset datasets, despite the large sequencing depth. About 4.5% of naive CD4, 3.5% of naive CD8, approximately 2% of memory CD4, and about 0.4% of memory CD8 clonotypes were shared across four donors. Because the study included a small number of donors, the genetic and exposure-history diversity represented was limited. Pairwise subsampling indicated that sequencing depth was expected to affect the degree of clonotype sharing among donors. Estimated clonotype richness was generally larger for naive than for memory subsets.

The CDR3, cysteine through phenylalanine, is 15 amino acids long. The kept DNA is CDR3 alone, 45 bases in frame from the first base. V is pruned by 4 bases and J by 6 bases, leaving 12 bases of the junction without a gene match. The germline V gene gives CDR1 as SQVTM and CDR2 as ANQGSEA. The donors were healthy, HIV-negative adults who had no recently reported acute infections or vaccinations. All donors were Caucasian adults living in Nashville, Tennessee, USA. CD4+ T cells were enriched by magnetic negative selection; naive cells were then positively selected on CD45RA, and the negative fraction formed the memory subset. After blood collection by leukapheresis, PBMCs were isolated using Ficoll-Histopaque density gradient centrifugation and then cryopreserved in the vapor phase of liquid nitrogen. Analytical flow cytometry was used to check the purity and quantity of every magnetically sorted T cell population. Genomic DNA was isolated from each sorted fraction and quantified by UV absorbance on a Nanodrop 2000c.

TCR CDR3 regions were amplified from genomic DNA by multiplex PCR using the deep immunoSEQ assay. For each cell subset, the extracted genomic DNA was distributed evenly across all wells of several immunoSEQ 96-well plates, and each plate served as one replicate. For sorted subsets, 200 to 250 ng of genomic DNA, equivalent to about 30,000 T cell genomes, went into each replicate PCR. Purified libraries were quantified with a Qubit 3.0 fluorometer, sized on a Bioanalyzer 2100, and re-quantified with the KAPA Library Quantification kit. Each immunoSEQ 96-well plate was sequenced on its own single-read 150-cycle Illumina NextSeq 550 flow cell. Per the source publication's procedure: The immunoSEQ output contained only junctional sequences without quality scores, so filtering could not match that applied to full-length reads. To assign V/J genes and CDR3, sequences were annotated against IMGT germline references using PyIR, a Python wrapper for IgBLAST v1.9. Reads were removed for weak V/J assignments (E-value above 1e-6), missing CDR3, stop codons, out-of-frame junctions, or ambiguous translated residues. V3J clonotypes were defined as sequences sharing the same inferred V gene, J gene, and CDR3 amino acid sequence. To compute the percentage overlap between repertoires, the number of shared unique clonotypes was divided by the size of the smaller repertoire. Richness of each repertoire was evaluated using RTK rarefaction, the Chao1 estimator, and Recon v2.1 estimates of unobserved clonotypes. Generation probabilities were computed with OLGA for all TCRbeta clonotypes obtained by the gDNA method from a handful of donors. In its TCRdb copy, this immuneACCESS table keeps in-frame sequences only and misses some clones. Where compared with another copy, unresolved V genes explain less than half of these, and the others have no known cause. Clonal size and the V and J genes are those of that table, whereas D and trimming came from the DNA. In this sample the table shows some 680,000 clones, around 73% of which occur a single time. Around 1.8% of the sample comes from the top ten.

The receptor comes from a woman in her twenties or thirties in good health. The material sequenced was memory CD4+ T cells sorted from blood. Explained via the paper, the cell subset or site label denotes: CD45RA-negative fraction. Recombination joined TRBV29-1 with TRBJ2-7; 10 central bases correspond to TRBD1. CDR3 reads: CSVAQTGTGASEQYF. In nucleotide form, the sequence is TGCAGCGTTGCCCAAACCGGGACAGGGGCGTCCGAGCAGTACTTC.